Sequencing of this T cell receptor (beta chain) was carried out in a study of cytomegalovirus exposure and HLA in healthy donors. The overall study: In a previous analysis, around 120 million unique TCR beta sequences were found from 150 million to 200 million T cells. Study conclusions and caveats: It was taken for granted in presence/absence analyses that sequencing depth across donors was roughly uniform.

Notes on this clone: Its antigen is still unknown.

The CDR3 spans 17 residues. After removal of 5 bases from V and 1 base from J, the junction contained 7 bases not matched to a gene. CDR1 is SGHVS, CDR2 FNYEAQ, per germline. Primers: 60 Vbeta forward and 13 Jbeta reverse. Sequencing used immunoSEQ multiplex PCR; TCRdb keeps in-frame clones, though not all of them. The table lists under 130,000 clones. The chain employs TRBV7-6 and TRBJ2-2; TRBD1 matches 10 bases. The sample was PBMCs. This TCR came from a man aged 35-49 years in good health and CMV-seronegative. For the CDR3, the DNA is TGTGCCAGCAGCACTCCGGACAGGGGGATGAACACCGGGGAGCTGTTTTTT. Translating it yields CASSTPDRGMNTGELFF.